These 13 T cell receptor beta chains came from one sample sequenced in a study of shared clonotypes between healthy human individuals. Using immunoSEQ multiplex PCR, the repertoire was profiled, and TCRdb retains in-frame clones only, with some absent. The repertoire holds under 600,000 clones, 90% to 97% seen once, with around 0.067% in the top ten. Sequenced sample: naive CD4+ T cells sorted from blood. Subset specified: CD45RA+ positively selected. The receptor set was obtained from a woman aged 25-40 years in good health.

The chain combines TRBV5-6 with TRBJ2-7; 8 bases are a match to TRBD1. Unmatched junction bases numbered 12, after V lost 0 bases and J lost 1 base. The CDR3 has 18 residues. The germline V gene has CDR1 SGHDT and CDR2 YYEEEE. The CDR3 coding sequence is TGTGCCAGCAGCTTGGTTCAGGGGGCATCAGAAAGGTCCTACGAGCAGTACTTC. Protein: CASSLVQGASERSYEQYF.

CDR3 sequence: CASRLSSYPTDTQYF. CDR3 DNA sequence: TGTGCCAGTAGACTCTCTAGTTACCCCACAGATACGCAGTATTTT. The genes are TRBV19 and TRBJ2-3; D remains ambiguous. The germline gives CDR1 LNHDA, CDR2 SQIVND (reference sequence). CDR3 length equals 15 residues. Deletions cut 6 bases from V and 2 bases from J, with 15 bases between.

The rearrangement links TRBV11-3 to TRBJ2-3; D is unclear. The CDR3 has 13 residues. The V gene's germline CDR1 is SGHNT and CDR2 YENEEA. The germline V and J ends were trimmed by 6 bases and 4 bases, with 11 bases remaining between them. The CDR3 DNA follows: TGTGCCAGCAGTTACCCCCCTTCAGATACGCAGTATTTT. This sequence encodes CASSYPPSDTQYF.

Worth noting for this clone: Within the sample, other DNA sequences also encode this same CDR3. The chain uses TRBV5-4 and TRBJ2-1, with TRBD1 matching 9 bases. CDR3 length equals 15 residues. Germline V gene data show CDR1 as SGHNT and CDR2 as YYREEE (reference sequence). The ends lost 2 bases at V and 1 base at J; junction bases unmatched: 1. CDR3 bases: TGTGCCAGCAGCTTAGACAGGGGGTCCTACAATGAGCAGTTCTTC. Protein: CASSLDRGSYNEQFF.

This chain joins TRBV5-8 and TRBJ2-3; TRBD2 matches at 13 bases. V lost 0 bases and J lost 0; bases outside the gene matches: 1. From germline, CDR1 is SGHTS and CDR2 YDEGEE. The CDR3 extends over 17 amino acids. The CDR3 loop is CASSLVLAGGSTDTQYF. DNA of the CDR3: TGTGCCAGCAGCTTGGTACTAGCGGGAGGGAGCACAGATACGCAGTATTTT.

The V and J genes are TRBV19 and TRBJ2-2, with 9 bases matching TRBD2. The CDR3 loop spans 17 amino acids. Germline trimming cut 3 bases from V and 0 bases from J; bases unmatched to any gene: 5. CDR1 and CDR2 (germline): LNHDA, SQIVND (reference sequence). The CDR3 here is CASSIDLAGTNTGELFF. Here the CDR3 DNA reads TGTGCCAGTAGTATTGATCTAGCGGGGACGAACACCGGGGAGCTGTTTTTT.

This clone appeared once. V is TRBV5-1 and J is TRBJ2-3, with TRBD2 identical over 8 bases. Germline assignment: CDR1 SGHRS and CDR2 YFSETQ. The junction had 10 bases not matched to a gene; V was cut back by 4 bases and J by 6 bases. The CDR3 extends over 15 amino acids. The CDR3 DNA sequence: TGCGCCAGCAGCGAAAGCGGGAGAGCGGGGGATACGCAGTATTTT. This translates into CASSESGRAGDTQYF.

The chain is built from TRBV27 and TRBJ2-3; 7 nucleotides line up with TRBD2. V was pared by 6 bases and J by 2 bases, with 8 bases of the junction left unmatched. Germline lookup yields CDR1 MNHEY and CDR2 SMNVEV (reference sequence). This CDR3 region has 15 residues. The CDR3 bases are TGTGCCAGCAGCCGGGTAGCGGGTATCACAGATACGCAGTATTTT. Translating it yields CASSRVAGITDTQYF.

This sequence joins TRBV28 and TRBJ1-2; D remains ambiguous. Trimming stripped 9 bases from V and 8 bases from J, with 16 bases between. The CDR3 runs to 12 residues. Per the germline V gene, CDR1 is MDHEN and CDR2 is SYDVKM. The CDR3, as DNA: TGTGCCAGTGTATACCCCGGAGTCGGCTACACCTTC. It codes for CASVYPGVGYTF.

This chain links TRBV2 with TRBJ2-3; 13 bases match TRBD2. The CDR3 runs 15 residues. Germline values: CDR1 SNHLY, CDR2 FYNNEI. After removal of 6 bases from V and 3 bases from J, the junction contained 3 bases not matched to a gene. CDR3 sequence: CASRLGLAGTDTQYF. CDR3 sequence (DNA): TGTGCCAGCAGACTGGGACTAGCGGGAACAGATACGCAGTATTTT.

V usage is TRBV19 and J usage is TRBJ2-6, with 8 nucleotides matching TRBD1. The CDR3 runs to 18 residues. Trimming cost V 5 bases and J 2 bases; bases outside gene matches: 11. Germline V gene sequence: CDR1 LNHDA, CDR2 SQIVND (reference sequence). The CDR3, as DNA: TGTGCCAGTAGTGAAATTGGACAGGGATCCACTGGGGCCAACGTCCTGACTTTC. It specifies CASSEIGQGSTGANVLTF.

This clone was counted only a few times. CDR3 region: CAWRWVGGNTIYF. CDR3 nucleotide sequence: TGTGCCTGGAGGTGGGTCGGTGGAAACACCATATATTTT. The chain combines TRBV30 with TRBJ1-3; D gene ambiguous. Germline V gene data show CDR1 as GTSNPN and CDR2 as SVGIG (reference sequence). The CDR3 sequence is 13 residues long. V was cut by 3 bases and J by 3 bases, with 9 bases left in between.

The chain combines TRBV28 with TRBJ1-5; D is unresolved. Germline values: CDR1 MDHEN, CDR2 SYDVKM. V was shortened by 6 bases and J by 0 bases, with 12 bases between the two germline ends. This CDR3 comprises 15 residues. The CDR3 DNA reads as TGTGCCAGCAGCCGACGGCTAGCTAGCAATCAGCCCCAGCATTTT. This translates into CASSRRLASNQPQHF.